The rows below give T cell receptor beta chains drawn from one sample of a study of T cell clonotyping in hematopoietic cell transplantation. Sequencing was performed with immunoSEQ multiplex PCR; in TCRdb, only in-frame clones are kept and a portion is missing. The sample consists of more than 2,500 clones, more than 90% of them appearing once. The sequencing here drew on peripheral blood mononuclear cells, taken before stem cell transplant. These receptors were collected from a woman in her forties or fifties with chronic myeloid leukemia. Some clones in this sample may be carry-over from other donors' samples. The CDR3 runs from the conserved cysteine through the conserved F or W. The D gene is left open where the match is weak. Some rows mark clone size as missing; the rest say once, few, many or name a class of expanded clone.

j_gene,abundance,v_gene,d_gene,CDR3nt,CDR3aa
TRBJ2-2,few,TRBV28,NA,TGTGCCAGCAGTTCCCTAGACAGGCGGGGCGGGGAGCTGTTTTTT,CASSSLDRRGGELFF
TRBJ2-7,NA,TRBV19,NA,TGTGCCAGTTTCGAGCAGTACTTC,CASFEQYF
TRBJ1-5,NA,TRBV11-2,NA,TGTGCCAGCAGCTTAGAAGTCAATCAGCCCCAGCATTTT,CASSLEVNQPQHF
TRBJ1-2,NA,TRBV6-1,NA,TGTGCCAGCAGTGATATGACAGGTCCAAACTATGGCTACACCTTC,CASSDMTGPNYGYTF
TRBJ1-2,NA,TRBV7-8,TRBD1,TGTGCCAGCAGCTTGGGACAGGGTTCTTTCTATGGCTACACCTTC,CASSLGQGSFYGYTF
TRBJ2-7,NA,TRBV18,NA,TGTGCCAGCTCACCTGGTCAGACATACTACGAGCAGTACTTC,CASSPGQTYYEQYF
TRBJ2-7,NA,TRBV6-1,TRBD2,TGTGCTACTACGGGGGTACTAGCGTTCGAGCAGTACTTC,CATTGVLAFEQYF
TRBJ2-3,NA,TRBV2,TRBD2,TGTGCCAGCAGGACGACTAGCGGGAGTGGAGATACGCAGTATTTT,CASRTTSGSGDTQYF
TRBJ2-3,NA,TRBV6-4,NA,TGTGCCAGCAGTTTGATCGGCGGGAGCACAGATACGCAGTATTTT,CASSLIGGSTDTQYF
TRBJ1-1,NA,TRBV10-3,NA,TGTGCCATCAGTGAGTCGATAGGCGTCCCCACTGAAGCTTTCTTT,CAISESIGVPTEAFF
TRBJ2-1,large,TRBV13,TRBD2,TGTGCCAGCAGCGACCTAGCGGGTATGCTCGGTCGGCAGTTCTTC,CASSDLAGMLGRQFF
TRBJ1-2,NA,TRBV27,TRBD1,TGTGCCAGCAGTTTATTAGGTTGGCAGGGGGCTCGACCCTATGGCTACACCTTC,CASSLLGWQGARPYGYTF
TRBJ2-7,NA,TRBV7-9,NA,TGTGCCAGCAGCTTAGACTCTCGGCGTCTACAAGGGAAGTCCTACGAGCAGTACTTC,CASSLDSRRLQGKSYEQYF
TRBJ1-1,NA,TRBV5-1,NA,TGCGCCAGCAGCTTGGGGTATGGGACAGAAGCTTTCTTT,CASSLGYGTEAFF
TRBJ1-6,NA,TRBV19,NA,TGTGCCAGTAGTCTCGGGGGCTGGAATTCACCCCTCCACTTT,CASSLGGWNSPLHF
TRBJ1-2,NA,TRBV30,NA,TGTGCCTGGAGTGTACGAGGAGCTAAACTCTATGGCTACACCTTC,CAWSVRGAKLYGYTF
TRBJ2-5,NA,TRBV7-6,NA,TGTGCCAGCAGCAGCTCGTACCAAGAGACCCAGTACTTC,CASSSSYQETQYF
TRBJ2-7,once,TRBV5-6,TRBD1,TGTGCCAGCAGCTTGTATGGACAGGGGTTCTACGAGCAGTACTTC,CASSLYGQGFYEQYF
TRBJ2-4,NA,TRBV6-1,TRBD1,TGTGCCAGCGAGGGACAGGGCGGGGCTCAAAACATTCAGTACTTC,CASEGQGGAQNIQYF
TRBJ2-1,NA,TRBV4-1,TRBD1,TGCGCCAGCAGCCAAGATAGGACAGGGCGATACAATGAGCAGTTCTTC,CASSQDRTGRYNEQFF
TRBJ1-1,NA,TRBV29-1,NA,TGCAGCGTTGAAGTACTTGACACTGAAGCTTTCTTT,CSVEVLDTEAFF
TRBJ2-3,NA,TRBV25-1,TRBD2,TGTGCCAGCAGTGAATCGGCTAGCGGTTTCTCCACAGATACGCAGTATTTT,CASSESASGFSTDTQYF
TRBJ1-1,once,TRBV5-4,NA,TGTGCCAGCAGCTTGTTCCCTTCGGCGAACACTGAAGCTTTCTTT,CASSLFPSANTEAFF
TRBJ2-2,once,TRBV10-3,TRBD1,TGTGCCATCAGAACTGACAGGGTAGTAACCGGGGAGCTGTTTTTT,CAIRTDRVVTGELFF
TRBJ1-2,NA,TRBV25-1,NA,TGTGCCAGCAGCAGGGGAGACTATGGCTACACCTTC,CASSRGDYGYTF
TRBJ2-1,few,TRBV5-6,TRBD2,TGTGCCAGCAGCTTGGTGCGGGAGGGCTCCTACAATGAGCAGTTCTTC,CASSLVREGSYNEQFF
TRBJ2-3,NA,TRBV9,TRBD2,TGTGCCAGCAGCGTTGGGACTAGCGGGAGTAGAGCAGATACGCAGTATTTT,CASSVGTSGSRADTQYF
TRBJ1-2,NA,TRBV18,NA,TGTGCCAGCTCCGACCCAGGGGATCCTAACTATGGCTACACCTTC,CASSDPGDPNYGYTF
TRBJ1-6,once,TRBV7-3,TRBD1,TGTGCCAGCAGCTGGACAGGATCGGGTTCACCCCTCCACTTT,CASSWTGSGSPLHF
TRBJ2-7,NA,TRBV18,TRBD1,TGTGCCAGCTCACCACCGGGGACAGGGTCCCCCTACGAGCAGTACTTC,CASSPPGTGSPYEQYF
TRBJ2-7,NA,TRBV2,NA,TGTGCCAGCAGTTACCAGTTCGAGCAGTACTTC,CASSYQFEQYF
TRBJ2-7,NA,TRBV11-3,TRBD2,TGTGCCAGCAGCTTACTAGCGGGGGACTCCGAGCAGTACTTC,CASSLLAGDSEQYF
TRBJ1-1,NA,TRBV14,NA,TGTGCCAGCAGCCAATCGGCCGGTTACACTGAAGCTTTCTTT,CASSQSAGYTEAFF
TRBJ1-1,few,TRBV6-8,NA,TGTGCTGGGACTCAAAGCTGTGAAGCTTTCTTT,CAGTQSCEAFF
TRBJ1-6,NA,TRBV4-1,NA,TGCGCCAGCAGCTTCCAAAGCCGGGGTCCTGCTTCACCCCTCCACTTT,CASSFQSRGPASPLHF
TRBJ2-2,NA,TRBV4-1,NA,TGCGCCAGCAGCCCCCAAGACAGGCTAAACACCGGGGAGCTGTTTTTT,CASSPQDRLNTGELFF
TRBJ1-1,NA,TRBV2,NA,TGTGCCAGCGGACTACAGGGAGTGGACACTGAAGCTTTCTTT,CASGLQGVDTEAFF
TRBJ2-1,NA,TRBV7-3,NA,TGTGCCAGCAGCGCCCGGGGGGCTCAAAACAATGAGCAGTTCTTC,CASSARGAQNNEQFF
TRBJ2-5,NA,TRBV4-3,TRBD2,TGCGCCAGCAGCCACCATGGTCGGGGGGCCCAGTACTTC,CASSHHGRGAQYF
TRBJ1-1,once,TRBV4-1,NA,TGCGCCAGCAGCCAAGATTTCAGGGCAGGGCTTAACACTGAAGCTTTCTTT,CASSQDFRAGLNTEAFF
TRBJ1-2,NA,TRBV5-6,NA,TGTGCCAGCAGCCGTCGGAGGGGGGGTGGCTACACCTTC,CASSRRRGGGYTF
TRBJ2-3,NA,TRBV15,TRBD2,TGTGCCACCAGCAGCCCGGGGGGAGCGGGGATAATTCGGGGTACGCAGTATTTT,CATSSPGGAGIIRGTQYF
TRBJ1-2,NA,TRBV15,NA,TGTGCCACCAGCTCCCGACAGGCCCTGAGAGACTACACCTTC,CATSSRQALRDYTF
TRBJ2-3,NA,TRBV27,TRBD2,TGTGCCAGCAGTCCAAAGCGGGGGATAGATACGCAGTATTTT,CASSPKRGIDTQYF
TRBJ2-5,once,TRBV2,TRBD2,TGTGCCAGCATACTGCCTAGCGGGCAAGAGACCCAGTACTTC,CASILPSGQETQYF
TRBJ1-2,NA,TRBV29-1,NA,TGCAGCGTTGAACCGACCTTTAGGGACTATGGCTACACCTTC,CSVEPTFRDYGYTF
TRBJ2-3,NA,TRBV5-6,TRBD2,TGTGCCAGCAGCTCTGTGACTAGCGGAGGGTCAGATACGCAGTATTTT,CASSSVTSGGSDTQYF
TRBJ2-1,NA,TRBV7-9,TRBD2,TGTGCCAGCAGCTTAGTGGAAGCTAGCGGGAGGGATGAGCAGTTCTTC,CASSLVEASGRDEQFF
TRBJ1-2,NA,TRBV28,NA,TGTGCCAGCAGGCCGGGCCCCAGGGGAGGCTACACCTTC,CASRPGPRGGYTF
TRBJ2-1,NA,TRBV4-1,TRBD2,TGCGCCAGCAGCCAAGTCAAGCTAGCGGGCCCGTACAATGAGCAGTTCTTC,CASSQVKLAGPYNEQFF
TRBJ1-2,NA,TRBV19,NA,TGTGCCAGTACCCCAATATCGGGGGGCTATGGCTACACCTTC,CASTPISGGYGYTF
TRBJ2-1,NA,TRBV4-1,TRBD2,TGCGCCAGCAGCCAGGGACTAGCGGAGCCCTACAATGAGCAGTTCTTC,CASSQGLAEPYNEQFF